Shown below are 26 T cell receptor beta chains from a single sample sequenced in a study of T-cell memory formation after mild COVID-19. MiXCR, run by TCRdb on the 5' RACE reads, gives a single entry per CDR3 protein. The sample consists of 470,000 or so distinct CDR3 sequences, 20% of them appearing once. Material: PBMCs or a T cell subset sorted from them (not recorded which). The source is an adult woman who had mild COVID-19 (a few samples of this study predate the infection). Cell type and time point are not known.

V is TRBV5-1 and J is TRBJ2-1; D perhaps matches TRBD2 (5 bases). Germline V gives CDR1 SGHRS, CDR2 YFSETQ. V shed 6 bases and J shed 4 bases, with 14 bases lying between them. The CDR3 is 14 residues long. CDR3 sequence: CASKTAETYNEQFF. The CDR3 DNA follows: TGCGCCAGCAAAACAGCGGAGACATACAATGAGCAGTTCTTC.

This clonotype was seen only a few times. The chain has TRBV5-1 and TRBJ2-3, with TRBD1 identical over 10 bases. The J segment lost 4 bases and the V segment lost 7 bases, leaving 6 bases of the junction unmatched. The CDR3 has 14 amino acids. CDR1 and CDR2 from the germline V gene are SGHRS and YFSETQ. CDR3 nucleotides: TGCGCCAGCGATCCCGGGACAGGGGCAGATACGCAGTATTTT. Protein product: CASDPGTGADTQYF. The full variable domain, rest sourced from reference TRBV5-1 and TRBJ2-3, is KAGVTQTPRYLIKTRGQQVTLSCSPISGHRSVSWYQQTPGQGLQFLFEYFSETQRNKGNFPGRFSGRQFSNSRSEMNVSTLELGDSALYLCASDPGTGADTQYFGPGTRLTVL.

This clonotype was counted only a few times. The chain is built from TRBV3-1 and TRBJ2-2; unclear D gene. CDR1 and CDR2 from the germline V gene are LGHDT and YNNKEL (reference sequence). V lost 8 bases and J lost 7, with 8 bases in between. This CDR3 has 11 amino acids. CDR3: CASARLGELFF. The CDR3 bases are TGTGCCAGCGCCAGACTCGGGGAGCTGTTTTTT.

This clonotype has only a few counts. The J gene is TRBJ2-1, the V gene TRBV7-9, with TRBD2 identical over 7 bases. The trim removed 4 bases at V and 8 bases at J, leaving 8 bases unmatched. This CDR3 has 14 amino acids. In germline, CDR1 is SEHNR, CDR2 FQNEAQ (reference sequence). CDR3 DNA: TGTGCCAGCAGCTCCTGGACTAGAGGGGATGAGCAGTTCTTC. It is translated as CASSSWTRGDEQFF.

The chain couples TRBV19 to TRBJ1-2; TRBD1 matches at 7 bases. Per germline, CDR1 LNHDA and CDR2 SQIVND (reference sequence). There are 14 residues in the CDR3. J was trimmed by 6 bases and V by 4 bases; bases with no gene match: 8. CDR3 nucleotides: TGTGCCAGTAGTAATCCCCAGGGGGGCGATGGCTACACCTTC. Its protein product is CASSNPQGGDGYTF.

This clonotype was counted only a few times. The CDR3 is CASSFGALADTQYF. The CDR3 DNA follows: TGTGCCAGCAGCTTTGGCGCCCTGGCAGATACGCAGTATTTT. The genes are TRBV7-2 and TRBJ2-3; no clear D gene. CDR3 length: 14 residues. V was pared by 3 bases and J by 4 bases, with 11 bases between. The germline V gene encodes CDR1 SGHTA and CDR2 FQGNSA.

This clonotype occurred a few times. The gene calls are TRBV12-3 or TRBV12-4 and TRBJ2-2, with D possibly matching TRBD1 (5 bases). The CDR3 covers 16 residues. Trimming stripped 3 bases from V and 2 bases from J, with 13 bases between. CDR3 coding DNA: TGTGCCAGCAGTTTCAAGACAGAAGTTAACACCGGGGAGCTGTTTTTT. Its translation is CASSFKTEVNTGELFF.

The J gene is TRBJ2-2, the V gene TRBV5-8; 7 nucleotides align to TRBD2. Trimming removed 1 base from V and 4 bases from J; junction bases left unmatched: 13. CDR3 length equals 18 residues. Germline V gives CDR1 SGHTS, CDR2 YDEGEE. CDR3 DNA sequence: TGTGCCAGCAGCTTGTTTGGTTCAGCCGGGGGGAGCACCGGGGAGCTGTTTTTT. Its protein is CASSLFGSAGGSTGELFF.

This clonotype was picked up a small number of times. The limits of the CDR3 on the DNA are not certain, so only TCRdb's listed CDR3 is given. CDR3 protein: CASILEDPYLSNQPQHF. The V and J genes are TRBV6-6 and TRBJ1-5. CDR1 is MNHNY and CDR2 is SVGAGI in the germline V gene (reference sequence). Termini included, the CDR3 measures 17 amino acids.

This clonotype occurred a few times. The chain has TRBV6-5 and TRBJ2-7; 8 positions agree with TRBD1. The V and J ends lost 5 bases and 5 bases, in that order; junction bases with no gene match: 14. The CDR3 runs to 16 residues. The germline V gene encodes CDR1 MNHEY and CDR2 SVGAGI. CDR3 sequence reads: CASSTSRTGSVDEQYF. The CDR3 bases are TGTGCCAGCAGTACATCCCGGACAGGGAGTGTAGACGAGCAGTACTTC.

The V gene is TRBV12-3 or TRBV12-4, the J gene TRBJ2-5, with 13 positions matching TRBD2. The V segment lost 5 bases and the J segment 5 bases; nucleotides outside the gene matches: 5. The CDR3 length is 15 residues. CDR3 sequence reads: CASSPLAGGPETQYF. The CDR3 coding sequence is TGTGCCAGCAGTCCACTAGCGGGGGGGCCCGAGACCCAGTACTTC.

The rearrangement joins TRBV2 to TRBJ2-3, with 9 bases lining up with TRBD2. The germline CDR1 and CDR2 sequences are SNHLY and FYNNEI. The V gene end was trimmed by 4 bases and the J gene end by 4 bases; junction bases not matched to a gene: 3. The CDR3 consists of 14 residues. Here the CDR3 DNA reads TGTGCCAGCAGTGCCGGGACTAGCCCAGATACGCAGTATTTT. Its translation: CASSAGTSPDTQYF. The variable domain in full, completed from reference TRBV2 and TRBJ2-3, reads EPEVTQTPSHQVTQMGQEVILRCVPISNHLYFYWYRQILGQKVEFLVSFYNNEISEKSEIFDDQFSVERPDGSNFTLKIRSTKLEDSAMYFCASSAGTSPDTQYFGPGTRLTVL.

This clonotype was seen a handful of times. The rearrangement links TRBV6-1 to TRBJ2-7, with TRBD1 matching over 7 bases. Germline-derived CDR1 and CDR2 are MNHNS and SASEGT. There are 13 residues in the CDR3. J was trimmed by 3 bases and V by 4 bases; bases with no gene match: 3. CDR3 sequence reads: CASSGRQGYEQYF. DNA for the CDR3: TGTGCCAGCAGTGGGAGACAGGGCTACGAGCAGTACTTC.

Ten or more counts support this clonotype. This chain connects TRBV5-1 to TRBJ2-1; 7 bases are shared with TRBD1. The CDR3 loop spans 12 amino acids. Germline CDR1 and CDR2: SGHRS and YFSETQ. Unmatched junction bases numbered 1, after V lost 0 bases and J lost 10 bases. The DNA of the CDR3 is TGCGCCAGCAGCTTGGACAGGGGAGAGCAGTTCTTC. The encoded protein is CASSLDRGEQFF.

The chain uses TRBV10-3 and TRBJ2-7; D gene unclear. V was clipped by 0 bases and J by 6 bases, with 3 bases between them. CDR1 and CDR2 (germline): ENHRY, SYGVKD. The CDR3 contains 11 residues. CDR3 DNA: TGTGCCATCAGTGAGTCAAGCGAGCAGTACTTC. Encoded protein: CAISESSEQYF.

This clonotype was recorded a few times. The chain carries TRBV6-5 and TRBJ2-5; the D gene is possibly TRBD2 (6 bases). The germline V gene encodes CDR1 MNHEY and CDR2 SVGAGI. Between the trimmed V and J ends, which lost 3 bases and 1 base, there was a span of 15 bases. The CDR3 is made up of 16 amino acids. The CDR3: CASSYRPGTSQETQYF. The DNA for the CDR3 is TGTGCCAGCAGTTATAGACCCGGGACTTCCCAAGAGACCCAGTACTTC.

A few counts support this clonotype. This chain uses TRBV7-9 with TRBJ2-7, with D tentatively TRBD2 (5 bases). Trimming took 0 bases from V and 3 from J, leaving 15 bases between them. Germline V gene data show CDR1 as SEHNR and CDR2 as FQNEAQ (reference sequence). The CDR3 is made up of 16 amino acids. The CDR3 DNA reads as TGTGCCAGCAGCTTAGCTGTACTTGACGGACTCTACGAGCAGTACTTC. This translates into CASSLAVLDGLYEQYF.

The CDR3 DNA is TGTGCCAGCAGCCTCTCCGGGACTCCCGGATACGAGCAGTACTTC. Translating it yields CASSLSGTPGYEQYF. V usage is TRBV7-9 and J usage is TRBJ2-7; D is perhaps TRBD2 (6 bases). V dropped 5 bases and J dropped 4 bases, with 18 bases sitting between them. This CDR3 has 15 amino acids. In germline, CDR1 is SEHNR, CDR2 FQNEAQ (reference sequence).

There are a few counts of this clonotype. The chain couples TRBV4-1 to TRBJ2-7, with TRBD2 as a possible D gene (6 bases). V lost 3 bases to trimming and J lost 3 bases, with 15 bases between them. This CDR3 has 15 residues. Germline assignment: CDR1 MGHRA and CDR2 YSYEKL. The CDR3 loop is CASSQSGVGIYEQYF. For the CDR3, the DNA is TGCGCCAGCAGCCAGTCGGGGGTGGGGATCTACGAGCAGTACTTC.

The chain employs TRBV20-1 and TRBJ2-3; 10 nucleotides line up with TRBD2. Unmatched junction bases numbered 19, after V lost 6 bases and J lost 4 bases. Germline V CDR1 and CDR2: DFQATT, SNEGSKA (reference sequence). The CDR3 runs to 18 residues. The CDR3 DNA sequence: TGCAGTGCCCCAAAGGTCGCTAGCGGGGGAGTTGGGGCAGATACGCAGTATTTT. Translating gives CSAPKVASGGVGADTQYF.

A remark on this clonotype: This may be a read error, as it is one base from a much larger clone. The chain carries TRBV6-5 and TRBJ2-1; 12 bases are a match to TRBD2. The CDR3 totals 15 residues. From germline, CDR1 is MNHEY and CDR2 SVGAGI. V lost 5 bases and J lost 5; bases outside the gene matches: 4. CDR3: CASSPSGGADNEQFF. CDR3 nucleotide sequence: TGTGCCAGCAGTCCTAGCGGGGGGGCCGACAATGAGCAGTTCTTC.

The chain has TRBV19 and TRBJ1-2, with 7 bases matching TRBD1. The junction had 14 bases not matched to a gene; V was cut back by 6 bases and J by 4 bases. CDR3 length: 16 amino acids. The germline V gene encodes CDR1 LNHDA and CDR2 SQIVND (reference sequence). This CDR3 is CASSTSGTVYRYGYTF. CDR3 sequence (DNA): TGTGCCAGTAGCACGTCCGGGACAGTATATCGCTATGGCTACACCTTC.

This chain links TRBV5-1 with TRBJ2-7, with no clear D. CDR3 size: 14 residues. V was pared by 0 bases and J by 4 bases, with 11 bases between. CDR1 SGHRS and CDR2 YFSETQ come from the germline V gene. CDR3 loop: CASSLAWAEYEQYF. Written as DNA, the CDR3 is TGCGCCAGCAGCTTGGCATGGGCGGAGTACGAGCAGTACTTC.

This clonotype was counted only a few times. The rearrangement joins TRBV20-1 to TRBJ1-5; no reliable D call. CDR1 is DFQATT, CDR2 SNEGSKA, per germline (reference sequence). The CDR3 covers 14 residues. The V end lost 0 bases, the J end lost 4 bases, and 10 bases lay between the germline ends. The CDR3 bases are TGCAGTGCTAGAGATCCCCGGGGAAATCAGCCCCAGCATTTT. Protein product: CSARDPRGNQPQHF.

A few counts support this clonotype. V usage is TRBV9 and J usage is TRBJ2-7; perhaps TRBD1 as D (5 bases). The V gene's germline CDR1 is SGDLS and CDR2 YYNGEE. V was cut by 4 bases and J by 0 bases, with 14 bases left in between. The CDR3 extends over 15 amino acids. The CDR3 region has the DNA TGTGCCAGCAGCACCCGAGCAGGGCGCTCCTACGAGCAGTACTTC. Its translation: CASSTRAGRSYEQYF.

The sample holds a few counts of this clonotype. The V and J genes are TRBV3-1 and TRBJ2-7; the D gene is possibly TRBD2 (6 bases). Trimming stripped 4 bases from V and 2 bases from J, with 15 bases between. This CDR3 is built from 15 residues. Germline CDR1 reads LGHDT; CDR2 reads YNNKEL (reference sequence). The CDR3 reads CASSLGGGGAYEQYF. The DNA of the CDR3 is TGTGCCAGCAGCCTTGGGGGAGGAGGAGCCTACGAGCAGTACTTC.